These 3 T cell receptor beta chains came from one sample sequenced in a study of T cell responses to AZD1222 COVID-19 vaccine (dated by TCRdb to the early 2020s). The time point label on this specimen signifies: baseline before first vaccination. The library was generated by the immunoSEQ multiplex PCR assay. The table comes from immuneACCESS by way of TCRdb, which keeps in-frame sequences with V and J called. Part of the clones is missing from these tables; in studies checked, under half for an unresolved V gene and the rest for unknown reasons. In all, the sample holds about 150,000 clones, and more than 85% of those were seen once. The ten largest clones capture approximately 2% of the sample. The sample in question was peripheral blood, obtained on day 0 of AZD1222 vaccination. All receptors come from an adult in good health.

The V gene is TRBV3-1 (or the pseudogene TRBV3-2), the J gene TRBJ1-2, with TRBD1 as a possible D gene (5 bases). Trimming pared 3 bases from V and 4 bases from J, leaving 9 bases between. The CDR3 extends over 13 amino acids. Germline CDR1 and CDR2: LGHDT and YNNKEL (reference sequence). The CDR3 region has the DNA TGTGCCAGCAGCCATGGAGGGGCCTATGGCTACACCTTC. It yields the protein CASSHGGAYGYTF.

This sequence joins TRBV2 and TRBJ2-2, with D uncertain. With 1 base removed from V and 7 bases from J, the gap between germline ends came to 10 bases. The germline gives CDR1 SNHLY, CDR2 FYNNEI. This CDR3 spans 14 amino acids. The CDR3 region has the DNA TGTGCCAGCAGTGAAGTTGCCTTCAACGGGGAGCTGTTTTTT. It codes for CASSEVAFNGELFF.

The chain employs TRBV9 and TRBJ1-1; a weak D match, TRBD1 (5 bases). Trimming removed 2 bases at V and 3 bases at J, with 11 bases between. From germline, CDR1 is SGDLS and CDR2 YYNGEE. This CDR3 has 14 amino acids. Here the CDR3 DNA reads TGTGCCAGCAGCGTGGGGGGTTCCGACACTGAAGCTTTCTTT. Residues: CASSVGGSDTEAFF.